Below, 16 T cell receptor beta chains from the same sample are listed, as sequenced in a study of long-term antiretroviral therapy in people with HIV. At survey level, the immunoSEQ assay was run in its v3.0 version. The data were produced by immunoSEQ multiplex PCR, yet TCRdb's version contains in-frame clones alone and is incomplete. The sample holds 6,700 or so clones, around 70% seen once. The sequenced sample was unsorted PBMCs, obtained 0.1 years before starting antiretroviral therapy. All receptors come from a man aged 18 to 29 with HIV.

The chain is built from TRBV7-3 and TRBJ2-1, with TRBD2 matching over 10 bases. The CDR3 loop spans 16 amino acids. With 6 bases clipped from V and 8 bases from J, the junction kept 13 bases outside the gene matches. Germline assignment: CDR1 SGHTA and CDR2 FQGTGA. The CDR3 loop is CASSWERGGHSYEQFF. Here the CDR3 DNA reads TGTGCCAGCAGTTGGGAGCGGGGGGGCCATTCGTATGAGCAGTTCTTC.

In this sample, this clone turned up a few times. The CDR3 DNA is TGTGCCAGCAACCGAGGAGTGTCCTACGAGCAGTACGTC. Encoded protein: CASNRGVSYEQYV. The chain uses TRBV6-1 and TRBJ2-7, with D uncertain. The CDR3 has 13 residues. Trimming shortened V by 7 bases and J by 1 base, and 11 bases separated the two germline ends. Per the germline V gene, CDR1 is MNHNS and CDR2 is SASEGT.

V usage is TRBV27 and J usage is TRBJ2-3; no clear D gene. Trimming pared 4 bases from V and 0 bases from J, leaving 20 bases between. The CDR3 totals 18 residues. From germline, CDR1 is MNHEY and CDR2 SMNVEV (reference sequence). CDR3 nucleotide sequence: TGTGCCAGCAGTTCGCATGACGGAGCCGGATCTAGCACAGATACGCAGTATTTT. Its protein product is CASSSHDGAGSSTDTQYF.

The rearrangement uses TRBV5-1 and TRBJ2-5; tentatively, D is TRBD1 (6 bases). The length of the CDR3 is 14 residues. Germline CDR1 reads SGHRS; CDR2 reads YFSETQ. The V end lost 4 bases, the J end lost 5 bases, and 15 bases lay between the germline ends. This CDR3 reads CASSRALRGETQYF. CDR3 DNA sequence: TGCGCCAGCAGCAGAGCGTTGAGGGGGGAGACCCAGTACTTC.

This clone has only a few counts. The chain joins TRBV19 to TRBJ1-5, with 7 nucleotides matching TRBD1. The CDR3 is made up of 13 amino acids. After removal of 10 bases from V and 3 bases from J, the junction contained 6 bases not matched to a gene. Germline-derived CDR1 and CDR2 are LNHDA and SQIVND (reference sequence). This chain's CDR3 is CATRDSYNQPQHF. The CDR3 DNA sequence: TGTGCCACTCGGGACAGTTACAATCAGCCCCAGCATTTT.

This chain uses TRBV7-2 with TRBJ2-7; D is undetermined. The V and J ends lost 2 bases and 6 bases respectively, with 14 bases between them. The CDR3 has 14 residues. Germline-derived CDR1 and CDR2 are SGHTA and FQGNSA. The CDR3 loop reads CASSLLSEGREQYF. Written as DNA, the CDR3 is TGTGCCAGCAGCTTACTGTCCGAAGGACGCGAGCAGTACTTC.

The sample holds a few counts of this clone. V is TRBV7-9 and J is TRBJ1-6; unclear D gene. CDR1 SEHNR and CDR2 FQNEAQ come from the germline V gene (reference sequence). V was cut by 6 bases and J by 14 bases, with 17 bases left in between. CDR3 size: 13 residues. CDR3 sequence (DNA): TGTGCCAGCAGACCGGGAGGGCCCGGGGCCCTCCACTTT. Protein: CASRPGGPGALHF.

This clone showed up just a few times. J is TRBJ1-2 and V is TRBV6-1; perhaps TRBD1 as D (5 bases). Trimming stripped 1 base from V and 1 base from J, with 16 bases between. Germline CDR1 MNHNS, CDR2 SASEGT. CDR3 length: 17 amino acids. DNA of the CDR3: TGTGCCAGCAGTGAAGATTGGATCGGGACCGTTAACTATGGCTACACCTTC. Its translation is CASSEDWIGTVNYGYTF.

J is TRBJ2-6 and V is TRBV15; the match to TRBD1 covers 7 bases. V dropped 5 bases and J dropped 0; count of bases not matched to a gene: 7. Germline V gene sequence: CDR1 LNHNV, CDR2 YYDKDF (reference sequence). The CDR3 is 17 residues long. The CDR3 nucleotides are TGTGCCACCAGCGGAACAGGGGACAGCTCTGGGGCCAACGTCCTGACTTTC. It translates to CATSGTGDSSGANVLTF.

The gene calls are TRBV6-1 and TRBJ2-7; 9 nucleotides match TRBD1. The V and J ends lost 0 bases and 0 bases, in that order; junction bases with no gene match: 15. The CDR3 totals 20 residues. Germline V gives CDR1 MNHNS, CDR2 SASEGT. The CDR3 nucleotides read TGTGCCAGCAGTGAAGCCGGGACAGGGCTTCTAGGCCTACCCTCCTACGAGCAGTACGTC. Translated, it gives CASSEAGTGLLGLPSYEQYV.

The chain links TRBV10-3 to TRBJ1-2; the D is unclear. From germline, CDR1 is ENHRY and CDR2 SYGVKD. With 2 bases removed from V and 4 bases from J, the gap between germline ends came to 8 bases. The CDR3 runs to 13 residues. The CDR3 spells CAISETESYGYTF. The CDR3 bases are TGTGCCATCAGTGAGACTGAGTCCTATGGCTACACCTTC.

The rearrangement links TRBV5-4 to TRBJ2-3; possible D gene TRBD1, 7 bases. The ends were cut back, 4 bases at V and 7 bases at J, with 10 bases in the middle. Germline assignment: CDR1 SGHNT and CDR2 YYREEE (reference sequence). This CDR3 comprises 12 residues. The CDR3 nucleotides are TGTGCCAGCAGCCCAGGGGGGAATACGCAGTATTTT. Protein product: CASSPGGNTQYF.

This clone was counted a few times. The CDR3 loop is CASSLVNTGELFF. In DNA, the CDR3 is TGTGCCAGCAGCTTAGTGAACACCGGGGAGCTGTTTTTT. The chain carries TRBV11-2 and TRBJ2-2; D is unclear. This CDR3 spans 13 amino acids. V lost 1 base, J lost 1 base, and 1 base lay in between. The germline gives CDR1 SGHAT, CDR2 FQNNGV.

V is TRBV6-1 and J is TRBJ2-6, with D unresolved. The length of the CDR3 is 15 residues. CDR1 and CDR2 from the germline V gene are MNHNS and SASEGT. Trimming shortened V by 0 bases and J by 0 bases, and 3 bases separated the two germline ends. The chain's CDR3 is CASSEANSGANVLTF. DNA for the CDR3: TGTGCCAGCAGTGAAGCGAACTCTGGGGCCAACGTCCTGACTTTC.

The V and J genes are TRBV2 and TRBJ1-2; TRBD1 is a possible D gene (5 bases). The V and J ends lost 6 bases and 8 bases respectively, with 16 bases between them. This CDR3 spans 13 amino acids. Germline assignment: CDR1 SNHLY and CDR2 FYNNEI. The CDR3 DNA sequence: TGTGCCAGCAGGACGGAGGGGTTTCCGGGCTACACCTTC. Its protein product is CASRTEGFPGYTF. The full variable domain, its missing parts supplied by reference TRBV2 and TRBJ1-2, is EPEVTQTPSHQVTQMGQEVILRCVPISNHLYFYWYRQILGQKVEFLVSFYNNEISEKSEIFDDQFSVERPDGSNFTLKIRSTKLEDSAMYFCASRTEGFPGYTFGSGTRLTVV.

This clone was observed a handful of times. The V call is TRBV4-1, the J call TRBJ1-5, with TRBD1 identical over 7 bases. Unmatched junction bases numbered 5, after V lost 3 bases and J lost 0 bases. The CDR3 has 16 amino acids. CDR1 MGHRA and CDR2 YSYEKL come from the germline V gene. DNA for the CDR3: TGCGCCAGCAGCCAGGGGACAGAGCATAGCAATCAGCCCCAGCATTTT. It translates to CASSQGTEHSNQPQHF.